This entry is about one T cell receptor beta chain. A read error may produce the germline difference seen at one junction end. The sample's treatment: oral pan-JAK inhibitor, 5-10 mg twice daily. Extraction and reverse transcription of RNA yielded cDNA as the sequencing template. Some clones are missing from TCRdb's copy, which holds only in-frame ones; the method was immunoSEQ multiplex PCR. The data show around 270,000 clones, with about 62% seen just once and around 1.8% held by the top ten. This specimen belongs to a study of CD8+ T cells in alopecia areata. Per the germline V gene, CDR1 is SEHNR and CDR2 is FQNEAQ (reference sequence). The CDR3 length is 15 residues.

The gene calls are TRBV7-9 and TRBJ2-1; D gene ambiguous. The starting material was CD4+ T cells sorted from blood, obtained at week 24, from a patient treated with tofacitinib. The receptor was derived from a human donor with alopecia areata. As DNA, the CDR3 is TGTGCCAGCAGATTCGGACCCACAGAATACAATGAGCAGGTCTTC. It translates to CASRFGPTEYNEQVF.